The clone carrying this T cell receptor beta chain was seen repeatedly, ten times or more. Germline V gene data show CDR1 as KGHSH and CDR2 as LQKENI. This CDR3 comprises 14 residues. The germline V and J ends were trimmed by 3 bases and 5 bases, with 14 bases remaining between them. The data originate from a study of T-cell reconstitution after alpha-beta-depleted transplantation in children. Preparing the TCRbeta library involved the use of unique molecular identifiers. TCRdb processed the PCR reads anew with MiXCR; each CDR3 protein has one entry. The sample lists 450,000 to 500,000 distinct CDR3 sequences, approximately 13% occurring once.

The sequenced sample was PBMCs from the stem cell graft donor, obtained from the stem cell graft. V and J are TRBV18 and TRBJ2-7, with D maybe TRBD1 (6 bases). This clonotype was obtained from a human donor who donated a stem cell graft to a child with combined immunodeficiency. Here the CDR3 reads CASSPGHDWDEQYF. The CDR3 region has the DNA TGTGCCAGCTCACCGGGACACGATTGGGACGAGCAGTACTTC. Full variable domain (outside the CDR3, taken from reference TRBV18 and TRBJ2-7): NAGVMQNPRHLVRRRGQEARLRCSPMKGHSHVYWYRQLPEEGLKFMVYLQKENIIDESGMPKERFSAEFPKEGPSILRIQQVVRGDSAAYFCASSPGHDWDEQYFGPGTRLTVT.